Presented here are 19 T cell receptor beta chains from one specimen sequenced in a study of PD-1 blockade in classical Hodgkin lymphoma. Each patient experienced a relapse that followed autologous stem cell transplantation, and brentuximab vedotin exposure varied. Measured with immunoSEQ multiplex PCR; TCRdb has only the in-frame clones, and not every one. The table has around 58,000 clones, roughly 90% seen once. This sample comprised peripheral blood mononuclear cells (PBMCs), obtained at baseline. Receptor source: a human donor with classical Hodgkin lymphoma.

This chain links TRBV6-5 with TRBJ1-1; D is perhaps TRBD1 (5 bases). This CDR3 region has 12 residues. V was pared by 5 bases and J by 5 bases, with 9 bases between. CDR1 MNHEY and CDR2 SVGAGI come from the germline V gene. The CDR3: CASSRGGTEAFF. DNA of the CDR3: TGTGCCAGCAGTCGGGGGGGGACTGAAGCTTTCTTT.

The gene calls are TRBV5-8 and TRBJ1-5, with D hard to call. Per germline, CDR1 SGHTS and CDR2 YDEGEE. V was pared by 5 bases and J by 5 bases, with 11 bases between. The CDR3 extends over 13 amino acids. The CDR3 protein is CASRWSDHQPQHF. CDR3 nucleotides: TGTGCCAGCAGGTGGTCAGACCATCAGCCCCAGCATTTT. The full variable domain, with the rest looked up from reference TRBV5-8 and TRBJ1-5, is EAGVTQSPTHLIKTRGQQATLRCSPISGHTSVYWYQQALGLGLQFLLWYDEGEERNRGNFPPRFSGRQFPNYSSELNVNALELEDSALYLCASRWSDHQPQHFGDGTRLSIL.

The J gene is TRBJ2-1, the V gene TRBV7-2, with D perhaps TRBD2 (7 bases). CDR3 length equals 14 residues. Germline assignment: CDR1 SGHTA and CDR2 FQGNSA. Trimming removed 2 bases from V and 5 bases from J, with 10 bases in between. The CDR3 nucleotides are TGTGCCAGCAGCTTAACGGGGGGCAACAATGAGCAGTTCTTC. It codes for CASSLTGGNNEQFF. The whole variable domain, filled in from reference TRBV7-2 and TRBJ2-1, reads GAGVSQSPSNKVTEKGKDVELRCDPISGHTALYWYRQSLGQGLEFLIYFQGNSAPDKSGLPSDRFSAERTGGSVSTLTIQRTQQEDSAVYLCASSLTGGNNEQFFGPGTRLTVL.

CDR3 region: CAWSVGLAGGYQETQYF. The CDR3 DNA follows: TGTGCCTGGAGTGTTGGTTTAGCGGGAGGGTACCAAGAGACCCAGTACTTC. The chain links TRBV30 to TRBJ2-5, with 11 bases identical to TRBD2. Trimming cost V 0 bases and J 0 bases; bases outside gene matches: 6. The CDR3 has 17 residues. CDR1 GTSNPN and CDR2 SVGIG come from the germline V gene (reference sequence).

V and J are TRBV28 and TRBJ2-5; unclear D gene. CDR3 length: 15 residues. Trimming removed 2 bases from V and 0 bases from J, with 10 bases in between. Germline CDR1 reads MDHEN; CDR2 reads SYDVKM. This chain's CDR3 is CASSLNQVHQETQYF. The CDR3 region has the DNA TGTGCCAGCAGTTTAAACCAGGTCCACCAAGAGACCCAGTACTTC.

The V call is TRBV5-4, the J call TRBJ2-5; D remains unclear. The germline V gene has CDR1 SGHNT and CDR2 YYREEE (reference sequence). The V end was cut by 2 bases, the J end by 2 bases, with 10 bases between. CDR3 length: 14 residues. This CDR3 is CASSFRQKQETQYF. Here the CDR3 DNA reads TGTGCCAGCAGCTTTCGCCAGAAACAAGAGACCCAGTACTTC. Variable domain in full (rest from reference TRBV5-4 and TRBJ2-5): ETGVTQSPTHLIKTRGQQVTLRCSSQSGHNTVSWYQQALGQGPQFIFQYYREEENGRGNFPPRFSGLQFPNYSSELNVNALELDDSALYLCASSFRQKQETQYFGPGTRLLVL.

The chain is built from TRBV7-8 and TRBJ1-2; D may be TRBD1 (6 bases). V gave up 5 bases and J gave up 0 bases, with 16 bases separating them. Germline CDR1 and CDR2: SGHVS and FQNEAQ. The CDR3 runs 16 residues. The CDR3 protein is CASSPPRDTANYGYTF. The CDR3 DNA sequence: TGTGCCAGCAGCCCACCCCGGGACACAGCTAACTATGGCTACACCTTC.

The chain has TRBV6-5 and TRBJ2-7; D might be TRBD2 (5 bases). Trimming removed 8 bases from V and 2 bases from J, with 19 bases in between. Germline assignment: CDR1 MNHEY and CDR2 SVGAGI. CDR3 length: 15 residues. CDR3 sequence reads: CASGVGGPGTYEQYF. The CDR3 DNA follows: TGTGCCAGCGGGGTAGGTGGGCCGGGAACCTACGAGCAGTACTTC.

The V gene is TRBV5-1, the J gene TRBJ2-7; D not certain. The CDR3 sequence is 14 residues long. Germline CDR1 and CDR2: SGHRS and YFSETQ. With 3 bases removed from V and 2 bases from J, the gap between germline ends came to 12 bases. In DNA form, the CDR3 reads TGCGCCAGCAGCTCCGGACCCCCCCCCTACGAGCAGTACTTC. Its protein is CASSSGPPPYEQYF.

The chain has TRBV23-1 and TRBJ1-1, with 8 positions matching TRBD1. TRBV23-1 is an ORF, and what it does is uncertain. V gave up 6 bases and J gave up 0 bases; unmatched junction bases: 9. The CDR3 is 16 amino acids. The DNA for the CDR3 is TGCGCCAGCAGACCCGACAGGGGACATATGAACACTGAAGCTTTCTTT. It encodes CASRPDRGHMNTEAFF.

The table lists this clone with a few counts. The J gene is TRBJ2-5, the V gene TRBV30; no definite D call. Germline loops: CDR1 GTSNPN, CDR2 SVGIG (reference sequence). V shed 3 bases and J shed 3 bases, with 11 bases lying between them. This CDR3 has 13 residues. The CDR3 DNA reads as TGTGCCTGGAGGGGTGGCGGAAAAGAGACCCAGTACTTC. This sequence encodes CAWRGGGKETQYF.

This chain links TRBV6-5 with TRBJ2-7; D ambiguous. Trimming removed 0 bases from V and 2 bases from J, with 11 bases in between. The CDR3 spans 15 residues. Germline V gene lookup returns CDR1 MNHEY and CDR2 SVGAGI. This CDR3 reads CASSYSAGETYEQYF. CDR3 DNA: TGTGCCAGCAGTTACTCGGCAGGTGAAACCTACGAGCAGTACTTC.

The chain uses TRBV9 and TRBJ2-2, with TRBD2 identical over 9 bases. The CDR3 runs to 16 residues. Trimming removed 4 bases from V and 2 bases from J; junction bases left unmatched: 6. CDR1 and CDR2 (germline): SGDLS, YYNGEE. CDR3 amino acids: CASSTRLAANTGELFF. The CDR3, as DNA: TGTGCCAGCAGCACCCGACTAGCGGCAAACACCGGGGAGCTGTTTTTT.

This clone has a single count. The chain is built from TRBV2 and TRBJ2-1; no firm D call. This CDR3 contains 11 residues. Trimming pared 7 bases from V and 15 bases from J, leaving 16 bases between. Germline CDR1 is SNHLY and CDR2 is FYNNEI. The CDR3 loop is CASNGPPVWFF. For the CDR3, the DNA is TGTGCCAGCAATGGACCCCCCGTGTGGTTCTTC.

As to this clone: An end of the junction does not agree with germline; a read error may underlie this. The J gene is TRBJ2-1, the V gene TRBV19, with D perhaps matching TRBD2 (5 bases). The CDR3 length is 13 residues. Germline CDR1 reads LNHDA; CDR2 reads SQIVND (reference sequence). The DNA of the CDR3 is TGTGCCAGTAGCGACTACCCCTACTATGAGCAGTTCTTC. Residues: CASSDYPYYEQFF.

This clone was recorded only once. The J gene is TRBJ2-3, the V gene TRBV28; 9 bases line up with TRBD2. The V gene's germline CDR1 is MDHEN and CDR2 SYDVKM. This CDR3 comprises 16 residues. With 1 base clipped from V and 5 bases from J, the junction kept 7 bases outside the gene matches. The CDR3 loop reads CASSLSRRGGLDTQYF. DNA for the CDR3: TGTGCCAGCAGTTTATCCCGGCGGGGGGGTTTAGATACGCAGTATTTT.

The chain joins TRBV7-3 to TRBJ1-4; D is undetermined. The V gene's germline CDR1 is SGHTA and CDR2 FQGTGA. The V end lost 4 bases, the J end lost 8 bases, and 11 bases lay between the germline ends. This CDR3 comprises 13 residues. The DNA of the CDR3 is TGTGCCAGCAGCTCCAGACTTGGGGAAAAACTGTTTTTT. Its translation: CASSSRLGEKLFF.

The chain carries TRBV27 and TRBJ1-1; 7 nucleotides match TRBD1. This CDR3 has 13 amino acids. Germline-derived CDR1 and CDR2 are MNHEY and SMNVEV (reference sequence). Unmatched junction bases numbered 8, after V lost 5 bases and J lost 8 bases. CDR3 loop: CASSNRDSMEAFF. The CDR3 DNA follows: TGTGCCAGCAGTAACCGGGACAGTATGGAAGCTTTCTTT.

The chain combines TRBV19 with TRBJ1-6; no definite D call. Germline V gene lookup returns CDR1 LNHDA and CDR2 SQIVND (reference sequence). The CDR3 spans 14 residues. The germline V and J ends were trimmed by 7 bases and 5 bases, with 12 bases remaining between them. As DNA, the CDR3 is TGTGCCAGTAAGGCAGCGACCAATAATTCACCCCTCCACTTT. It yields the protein CASKAATNNSPLHF.